The 18 T cell receptor beta chains given below trace back to one sample, sequenced in a study of blood T cell repertoires in COVID-19. Repertoires were generated with immunoSEQ multiplex PCR, while TCRdb's copy carries only in-frame clones and drops some. The table records about 270,000 clones, 88% of them present only once. The specimen sequenced was PBMCs or T cells enriched from blood (not recorded which). Receptor source: a woman in her forties or fifties who had recovered from COVID-19.

The chain uses TRBV18 and TRBJ2-5; D is possibly TRBD1 (6 bases). The CDR3 is made up of 14 amino acids. The germline CDR1 and CDR2 sequences are KGHSH and LQKENI. V dropped 2 bases and J dropped 2 bases, with 9 bases sitting between them. CDR3 bases: TGTGCCAGCTCACCAAGACAGGCTCAAGAGACCCAGTACTTC. Amino acid sequence: CASSPRQAQETQYF.

About this clone itself: Different DNA sequences within this sample yield the same CDR3. The chain is built from TRBV28 and TRBJ1-2; 9 bases are shared with TRBD1. Germline values: CDR1 MDHEN, CDR2 SYDVKM. The junction had 5 bases not matched to a gene; V was cut back by 6 bases and J by 3 bases. The CDR3 is 14 amino acids. The CDR3 region has the DNA TGTGCCAGCAGAAGAACAGGGGGCGACTATGGCTACACCTTC. Protein product: CASRRTGGDYGYTF.

This chain uses TRBV6-5 with TRBJ2-3; 11 bases agree with TRBD2. The CDR3 length is 14 residues. The trim removed 8 bases at V and 2 bases at J, leaving 3 bases unmatched. The germline V gene has CDR1 MNHEY and CDR2 SVGAGI. The CDR3 region is CASSSGRYTDTQYF. The CDR3 bases are TGTGCCAGCTCTAGCGGGAGGTACACAGATACGCAGTATTTT.

The rearrangement uses TRBV7-3 and TRBJ2-3; 8 nucleotides line up with TRBD2. Germline CDR1 SGHTA, CDR2 FQGTGA. The CDR3 runs to 13 residues. Unmatched junction bases numbered 3, after V lost 7 bases and J lost 3 bases. The CDR3 region is CASTPGGTDTQYF. The CDR3 DNA reads TGTGCCAGCACTCCGGGGGGGACAGATACGCAGTATTTT.

The V call is TRBV7-9, the J call TRBJ2-2; 14 bases map to TRBD2. Germline CDR1 is SEHNR and CDR2 is FQNEAQ (reference sequence). The CDR3 is made up of 17 amino acids. Germline trimming cut 8 bases from V and 1 base from J; bases unmatched to any gene: 6. DNA for the CDR3: TGTGCCAGCCGACTAGCGGGAGGGCCGGGGAACACCGGGGAGCTGTTTTTT. Translation: CASRLAGGPGNTGELFF.

This rearrangement joins TRBV30 to TRBJ2-3, with 7 bases aligning to TRBD2. V dropped 7 bases and J dropped 3; count of bases not matched to a gene: 10. The CDR3 is 14 residues long. CDR1 and CDR2 from the germline V gene are GTSNPN and SVGIG (reference sequence). CDR3 bases: TGTGCCTCCCATGGGCGGGAGAAGACAGATACGCAGTATTTT. Encoded protein: CASHGREKTDTQYF.

J is TRBJ1-6 and V is TRBV28, with D tentatively TRBD1 (6 bases). V lost 5 bases, J lost 7 bases, and 15 bases lay in between. Germline V gives CDR1 MDHEN, CDR2 SYDVKM. This CDR3 is built from 15 residues. The CDR3 protein is CASSRGGGLNSPLHF. DNA of the CDR3: TGTGCCAGCAGTCGCGGGGGGGGGCTCAATTCACCCCTCCACTTT.

The chain couples TRBV7-2 to TRBJ1-2, with TRBD1 matching over 7 bases. CDR1 SGHTA and CDR2 FQGNSA come from the germline V gene. The CDR3 has 15 amino acids. J lost 8 bases, V lost 4 bases, and 13 bases had no gene match. Written as DNA, the CDR3 is TGTGCCAGCAGCTCCAATACCTTACAGGGGTCGGGCTACACCTTC. The encoded protein is CASSSNTLQGSGYTF.

The chain carries TRBV20-1 and TRBJ2-3; D may be TRBD2 (5 bases). CDR1 and CDR2 from the germline V gene are DFQATT and SNEGSKA (reference sequence). V was pared by 4 bases and J by 6 bases, with 8 bases between. The CDR3 loop spans 11 amino acids. The CDR3 region is CSAKRRDTQYF. In nucleotides, the CDR3 is TGCAGTGCTAAACGGAGGGATACGCAGTATTTT.

The chain links TRBV4-3 to TRBJ2-1; 8 positions agree with TRBD2. The CDR3 runs 15 residues. Trimming removed 4 bases from V and 4 bases from J; junction bases left unmatched: 6. Per the germline V gene, CDR1 is LGHNA and CDR2 is YSLEER. The DNA of the CDR3 is TGCGCCAGCAGCCGTAGCGGGGATTCTTACAATGAGCAGTTCTTC. Residues: CASSRSGDSYNEQFF.

The chain combines TRBV28 with TRBJ2-7, with D possibly TRBD1 on 6 matching bases. V was trimmed by 6 bases and J by 0 bases, leaving 18 bases between them. Germline V gene sequence: CDR1 MDHEN, CDR2 SYDVKM. This CDR3 has 16 residues. The CDR3 DNA follows: TGTGCCAGCAGCCCCCGGACCAGGGGAAACTCCTACGAGCAGTACTTC. This encodes CASSPRTRGNSYEQYF.

The V and J genes are TRBV6-2 or TRBV6-3 and TRBJ1-5, with 9 bases identical to TRBD1. Trimming removed 5 bases from V and 0 bases from J; junction bases left unmatched: 2. Germline V lookup: CDR1 MNHEY, CDR2 SVGEGT. The CDR3 runs to 15 residues. CDR3 loop: CASSNRGLSNQPQHF. As DNA, the CDR3 is TGTGCCAGCAGTAACAGGGGGCTTAGCAATCAGCCCCAGCATTTT.

The V call is TRBV7-6, the J call TRBJ2-3; 11 bases are shared with TRBD1. This CDR3 region has 14 residues. CDR1 and CDR2 (germline): SGHVS, FNYEAQ. Losses at the gene ends were 5 bases for V and 4 bases for J; bases not matched to a gene: 2. The chain's CDR3 is CASSPGQGADTQYF. The CDR3 bases are TGTGCCAGCAGCCCGGGACAGGGGGCAGATACGCAGTATTTT.

In its sample, this clone was seen once. The V call is TRBV6-5, the J call TRBJ1-2; 7 bases line up with TRBD1. The CDR3 extends over 15 amino acids. In germline, CDR1 is MNHEY, CDR2 SVGAGI. Trimming took 7 bases from V and 4 from J; bases not matched to a gene: 12. The CDR3 loop is CASTDPGGTFYGYTF. The CDR3 nucleotides read TGTGCCAGCACCGACCCAGGGGGGACCTTCTATGGCTACACCTTC.

The rearrangement uses TRBV7-3 and TRBJ2-2; D unclear. With 2 bases removed from V and 2 bases from J, the gap between germline ends came to 12 bases. The CDR3 spans 16 residues. Germline V gives CDR1 SGHTA, CDR2 FQGTGA. CDR3 protein: CASSLFAPSNTGELFF. In nucleotides, the CDR3 is TGTGCCAGCAGCTTATTCGCGCCATCAAACACCGGGGAGCTGTTTTTT.

The chain carries TRBV4-3 and TRBJ1-5, with D hard to call. V was shortened by 0 bases and J by 9 bases, with 12 bases between the two germline ends. The CDR3 length is 14 residues. Germline V gene sequence: CDR1 LGHNA, CDR2 YSLEER. CDR3 residues: CASSQERSPRPQHF. CDR3 bases: TGCGCCAGCAGCCAAGAACGGTCACCTCGGCCCCAGCATTTT.

The V gene is TRBV7-9, the J gene TRBJ2-7, with D tentatively TRBD2 (6 bases). Trimming shortened V by 1 base and J by 5 bases, and 12 bases separated the two germline ends. The CDR3 length is 14 residues. CDR1 and CDR2 (germline): SEHNR, FQNEAQ (reference sequence). The CDR3 sequence: CASSLDGTSNEQYF. In DNA, the CDR3 is TGTGCCAGCAGCTTAGATGGGACTTCCAACGAGCAGTACTTC.

The CDR3 loop is CASSLAQGSGANVLTF. DNA for the CDR3: TGTGCCAGCAGCTTGGCCCAGGGTTCTGGGGCCAACGTCCTGACTTTC. This sequence joins TRBV5-4 and TRBJ2-6; D perhaps matches TRBD1 (5 bases). The CDR3 is 16 residues long. Germline CDR1 reads SGHNT; CDR2 reads YYREEE (reference sequence). Trimming cost V 0 bases and J 1 base, with 8 bases left between them.